The 11 T cell receptor beta chains below were found in one sample sequenced in a study of shared clonotypes between healthy human individuals. The repertoire was sequenced with immunoSEQ multiplex PCR; TCRdb's copy has only in-frame clones and lacks some. Here the sample spans 1,500,000 or so clones, 98% being singletons. The sequencing sample was made of naive CD4+ T cells sorted from blood. Subset described: CD45RA+ positively selected. The receptor source for this set is a man aged 25-40 years in good health.

CDR3 nucleotide sequence: TGTGCCATCTTAGCGGAAGCCTACGAGCAGTACTTC. Its translation is CAILAEAYEQYF. This rearrangement joins TRBV6-5 to TRBJ2-7; maybe TRBD2 (6 bases). The V gene lost 10 bases and the J gene lost 2 bases, with 12 bases spanning the gap. The CDR3 is 12 residues long. CDR1 MNHEY and CDR2 SVGAGI come from the germline V gene.

This chain links TRBV27 with TRBJ2-3, with D perhaps TRBD1 (6 bases). V dropped 6 bases and J dropped 0 bases, with 10 bases sitting between them. This CDR3 region has 14 residues. Germline CDR1 and CDR2: MNHEY and SMNVEV (reference sequence). In DNA form, the CDR3 reads TGTGCCAGCAGCTGGACAGAAAGCACAGATACGCAGTATTTT. Translation: CASSWTESTDTQYF.

V gene TRBV6-5 combines with J gene TRBJ1-2; the match to TRBD1 covers 7 bases. The V segment lost 6 bases and the J segment 8 bases; nucleotides outside the gene matches: 6. This CDR3 contains 12 residues. Germline CDR1 is MNHEY and CDR2 is SVGAGI. Here the CDR3 reads CASRRQGSGYTF. DNA of the CDR3: TGTGCCAGCAGAAGACAGGGATCGGGCTACACCTTC.

The chain couples TRBV7-9 to TRBJ2-7; 7 bases match TRBD2. This CDR3 region has 14 residues. V gave up 5 bases and J gave up 4 bases; unmatched junction bases: 8. CDR1 and CDR2 from the germline V gene are SEHNR and FQNEAQ (reference sequence). The CDR3 is CASSPRGRVYEQYF. The CDR3 bases are TGTGCCAGCAGCCCCCGGGGGAGGGTGTACGAGCAGTACTTC.

This clone was observed a single time. V and J are TRBV19 and TRBJ2-3, with TRBD1 matching 7 bases. The junction had 2 bases not matched to a gene; V was cut back by 3 bases and J by 2 bases. The CDR3 contains 14 residues. Germline CDR1 is LNHDA and CDR2 is SQIVND (reference sequence). CDR3 sequence (DNA): TGTGCCAGTAGTATGGGACAGCTCACAGATACGCAGTATTTT. It is translated as CASSMGQLTDTQYF.

This chain connects TRBV6-4 to TRBJ1-5; no firm D call. Trimming shortened V by 6 bases and J by 0 bases, and 15 bases separated the two germline ends. CDR3 length: 16 residues. Germline CDR1 MRHNA, CDR2 SNTAGT. The CDR3 bases are TGTGCCAGCAGCGGGCCGCGAGAATATAGCAATCAGCCCCAGCATTTT. It is translated as CASSGPREYSNQPQHF.

Here the CDR3 reads CASSSGLINEKLFF. CDR3 DNA: TGTGCCAGCAGCTCGGGACTGATTAATGAAAAACTGTTTTTT. The chain has TRBV7-3 and TRBJ1-4; tentative D call: TRBD1 (5 bases). This CDR3 spans 14 amino acids. Trimming stripped 4 bases from V and 4 bases from J, with 10 bases between. Germline V gene data show CDR1 as SGHTA and CDR2 as FQGTGA.

Turning to this clone: Within the sample, other DNA sequences also encode this same CDR3. Written as DNA, the CDR3 is TGCGCCAGCAGCTTGGGGGCAGGGAATTACGAGCAGTACTTC. This encodes CASSLGAGNYEQYF. This chain connects TRBV5-1 to TRBJ2-7, with TRBD1 as a possible D gene (5 bases). The germline V gene has CDR1 SGHRS and CDR2 YFSETQ. Trimming stripped 0 bases from V and 4 bases from J, with 11 bases between. The length of the CDR3 is 14 residues.

The J gene is TRBJ2-1, the V gene TRBV29-1; 11 bases are a match to TRBD2. The CDR3 runs 16 residues. Germline V gives CDR1 SQVTM, CDR2 ANQGSEA. Trimming cost V 7 bases and J 7 bases; bases outside gene matches: 15. CDR3 DNA sequence: TGCAGCGCCCAGACTAGCGGGGTCCTACTCGGTAATGAGCAGTTCTTC. Its translation: CSAQTSGVLLGNEQFF.

The chain couples TRBV4-1 to TRBJ1-3; 8 bases fit TRBD1. With 0 bases clipped from V and 0 bases from J, the junction kept 7 bases outside the gene matches. The germline CDR1 and CDR2 sequences are MGHRA and YSYEKL. The CDR3 sequence is 18 residues long. The CDR3 sequence is CASSQEGTGGSSGNTIYF. CDR3 coding DNA: TGCGCCAGCAGCCAAGAGGGAACAGGGGGAAGCTCTGGAAACACCATATATTTT.

V usage is TRBV14 and J usage is TRBJ2-7, with 8 bases fitting TRBD2. The CDR3 is 14 residues long. The trim removed 4 bases at V and 2 bases at J, leaving 4 bases unmatched. Germline V lookup: CDR1 SGHDN, CDR2 FVKESK. This CDR3 reads CASSLSGVTYEQYF. As DNA, the CDR3 is TGTGCCAGCAGCCTTAGCGGGGTTACCTACGAGCAGTACTTC.